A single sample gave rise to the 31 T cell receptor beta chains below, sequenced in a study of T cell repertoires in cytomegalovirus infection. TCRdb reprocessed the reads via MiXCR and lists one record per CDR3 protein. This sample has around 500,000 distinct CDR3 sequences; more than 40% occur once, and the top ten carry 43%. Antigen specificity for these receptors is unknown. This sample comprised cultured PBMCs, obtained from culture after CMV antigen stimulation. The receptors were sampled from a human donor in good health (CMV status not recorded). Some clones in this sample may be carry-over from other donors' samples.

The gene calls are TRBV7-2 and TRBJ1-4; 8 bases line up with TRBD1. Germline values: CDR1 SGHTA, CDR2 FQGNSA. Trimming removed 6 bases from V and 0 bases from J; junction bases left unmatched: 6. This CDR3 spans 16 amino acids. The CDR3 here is CASRTGGTATNEKLFF. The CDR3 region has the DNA TGTGCCAGCAGAACAGGGGGGACAGCAACTAATGAAAAACTGTTTTTT.

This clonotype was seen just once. CDR3 residues: CASSLEGTNNNEQFF. The CDR3 region has the DNA TGTGCCAGCAGCTTAGAGGGGACAAATAACAATGAGCAGTTCTTC. The chain has TRBV7-2 and TRBJ2-1; weak D call: TRBD1 (6 bases). The CDR3 covers 15 residues. From germline, CDR1 is SGHTA and CDR2 FQGNSA. The V gene lost 1 base and the J gene lost 5 bases, with 12 bases spanning the gap.

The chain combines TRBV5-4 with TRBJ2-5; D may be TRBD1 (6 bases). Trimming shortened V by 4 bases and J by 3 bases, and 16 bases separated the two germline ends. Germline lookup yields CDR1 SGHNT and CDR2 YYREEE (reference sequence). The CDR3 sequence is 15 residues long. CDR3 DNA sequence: TGTGCCAGCAGCCCCCGGTGGGGACAAGAAGAGACCCAGTACTTC. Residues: CASSPRWGQEETQYF. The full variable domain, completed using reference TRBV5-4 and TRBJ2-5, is ETGVTQSPTHLIKTRGQQVTLRCSSQSGHNTVSWYQQALGQGPQFIFQYYREEENGRGNFPPRFSGLQFPNYSSELNVNALELDDSALYLCASSPRWGQEETQYFGPGTRLLVL.

Here the CDR3 reads CASSLDGPQEQYF. The CDR3 nucleotides are TGTGCCAGCAGCTTAGATGGACCCCAGGAGCAGTACTTC. J is TRBJ2-7 and V is TRBV11-2; D is unclear. Trimming cost V 0 bases and J 7 bases, with 10 bases left between them. From germline, CDR1 is SGHAT and CDR2 FQNNGV. The CDR3 covers 13 residues.

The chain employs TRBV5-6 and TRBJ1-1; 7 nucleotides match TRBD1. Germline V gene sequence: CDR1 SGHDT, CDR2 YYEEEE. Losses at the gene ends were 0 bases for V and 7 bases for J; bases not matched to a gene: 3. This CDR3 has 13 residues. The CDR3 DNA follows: TGTGCCAGCAGCTTGGTAACAGGGGATGAAGCTTTCTTT. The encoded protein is CASSLVTGDEAFF.

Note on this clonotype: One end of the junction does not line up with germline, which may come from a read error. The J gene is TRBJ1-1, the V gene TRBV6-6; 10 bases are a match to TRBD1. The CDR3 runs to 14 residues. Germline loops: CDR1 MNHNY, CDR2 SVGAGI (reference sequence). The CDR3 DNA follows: TGTGCCAGCAGTTCACGACAGGGGGCGAGAATGGGTCACTTT. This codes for CASSSRQGARMGHF.

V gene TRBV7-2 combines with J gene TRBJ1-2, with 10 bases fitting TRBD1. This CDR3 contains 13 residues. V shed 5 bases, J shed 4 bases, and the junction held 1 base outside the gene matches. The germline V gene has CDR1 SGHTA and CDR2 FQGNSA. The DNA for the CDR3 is TGTGCCAGCAGCCGACAGGGGGCCTATGGCTACACCTTC. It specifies CASSRQGAYGYTF.

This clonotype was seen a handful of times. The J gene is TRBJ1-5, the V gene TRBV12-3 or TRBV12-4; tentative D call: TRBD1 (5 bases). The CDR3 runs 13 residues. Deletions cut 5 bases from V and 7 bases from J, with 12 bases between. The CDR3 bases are TGTGCCAGCAGTCCGAGAGGGGTGCAGCCCCAGCATTTT. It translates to CASSPRGVQPQHF.

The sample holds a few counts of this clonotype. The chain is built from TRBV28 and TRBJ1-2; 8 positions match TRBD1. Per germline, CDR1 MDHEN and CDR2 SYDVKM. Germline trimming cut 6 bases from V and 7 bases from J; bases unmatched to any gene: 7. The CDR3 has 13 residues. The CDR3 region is CASRPGQGGGYTF. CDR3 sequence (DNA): TGTGCCAGCAGACCTGGACAGGGAGGTGGCTACACCTTC.

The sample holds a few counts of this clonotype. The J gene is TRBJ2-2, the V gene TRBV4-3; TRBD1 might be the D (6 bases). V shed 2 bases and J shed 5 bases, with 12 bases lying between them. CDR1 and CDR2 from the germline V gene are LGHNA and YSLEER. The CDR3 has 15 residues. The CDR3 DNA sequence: TGCGCCAGCAGCCAACAGGGGCACCCTACCGGGGAGCTGTTTTTT. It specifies CASSQQGHPTGELFF.

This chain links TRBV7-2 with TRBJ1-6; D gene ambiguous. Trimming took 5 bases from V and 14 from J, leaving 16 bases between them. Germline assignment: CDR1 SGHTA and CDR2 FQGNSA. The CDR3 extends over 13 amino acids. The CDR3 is CASSTYPREALHF. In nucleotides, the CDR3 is TGTGCCAGCAGCACCTACCCGAGGGAGGCCCTCCACTTT.

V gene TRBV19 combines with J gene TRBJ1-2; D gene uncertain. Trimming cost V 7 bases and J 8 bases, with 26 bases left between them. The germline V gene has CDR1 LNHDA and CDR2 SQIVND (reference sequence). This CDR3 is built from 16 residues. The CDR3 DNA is TGTGCCAGTAACCCAGAATTGAGGCCGTTTCACGGGGGCTACACCTTC. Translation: CASNPELRPFHGGYTF.

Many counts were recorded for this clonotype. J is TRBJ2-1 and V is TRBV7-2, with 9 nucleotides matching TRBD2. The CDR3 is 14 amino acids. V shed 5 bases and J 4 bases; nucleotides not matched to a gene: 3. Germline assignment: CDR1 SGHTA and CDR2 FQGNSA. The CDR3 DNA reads TGTGCCAGCAGCCCGGCGGGGGGGTACAATGAGCAGTTCTTC. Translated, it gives CASSPAGGYNEQFF.

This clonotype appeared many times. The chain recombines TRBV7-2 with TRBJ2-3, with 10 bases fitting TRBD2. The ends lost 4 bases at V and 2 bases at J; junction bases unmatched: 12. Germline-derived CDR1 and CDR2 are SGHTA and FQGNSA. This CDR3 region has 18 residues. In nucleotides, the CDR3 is TGTGCCAGCAGCTCAAAGCTTCGTCTAGCGGGAGTCACAGATACGCAGTATTTT. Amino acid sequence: CASSSKLRLAGVTDTQYF.

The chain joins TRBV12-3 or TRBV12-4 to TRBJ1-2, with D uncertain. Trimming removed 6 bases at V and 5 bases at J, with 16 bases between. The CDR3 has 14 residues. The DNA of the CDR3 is TGTGCCAGCAGATCCACTGCGGTGAGGTATGGCTACACCTTC. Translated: CASRSTAVRYGYTF.

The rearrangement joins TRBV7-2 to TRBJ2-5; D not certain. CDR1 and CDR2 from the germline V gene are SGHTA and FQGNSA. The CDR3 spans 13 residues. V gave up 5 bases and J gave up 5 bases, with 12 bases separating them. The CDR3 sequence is CASSPGRLETQYF. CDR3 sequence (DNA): TGTGCCAGCAGCCCGGGCCGTTTGGAGACCCAGTACTTC.

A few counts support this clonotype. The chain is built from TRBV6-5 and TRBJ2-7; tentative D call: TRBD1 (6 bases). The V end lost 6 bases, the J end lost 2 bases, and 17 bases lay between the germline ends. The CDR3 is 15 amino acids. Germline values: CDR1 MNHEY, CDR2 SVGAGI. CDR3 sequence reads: CASSTHYRDPYEQYF. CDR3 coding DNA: TGTGCCAGCAGCACACATTACAGGGATCCCTACGAGCAGTACTTC.

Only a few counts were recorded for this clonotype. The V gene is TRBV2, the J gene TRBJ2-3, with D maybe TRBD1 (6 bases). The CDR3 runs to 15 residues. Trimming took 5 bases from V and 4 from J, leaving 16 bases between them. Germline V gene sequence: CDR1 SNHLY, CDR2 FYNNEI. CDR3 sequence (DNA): TGTGCCAGCAGTAAACAGGGTGGCGCGGCAGATACGCAGTATTTT. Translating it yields CASSKQGGAADTQYF.

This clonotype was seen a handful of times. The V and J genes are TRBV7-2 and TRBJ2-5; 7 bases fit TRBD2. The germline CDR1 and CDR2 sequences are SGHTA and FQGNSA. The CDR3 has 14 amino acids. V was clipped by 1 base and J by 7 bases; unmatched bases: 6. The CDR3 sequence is CASSLGGREGTQYF. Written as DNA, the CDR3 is TGTGCCAGCAGCTTAGGGGGAAGGGAGGGGACCCAGTACTTC.

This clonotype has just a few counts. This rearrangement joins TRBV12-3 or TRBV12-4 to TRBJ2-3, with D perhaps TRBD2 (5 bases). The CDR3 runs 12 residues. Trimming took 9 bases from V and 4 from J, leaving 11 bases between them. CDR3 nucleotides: TGTGCCAGTTTGAGCGGACCAGATACGCAGTATTTT. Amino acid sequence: CASLSGPDTQYF.

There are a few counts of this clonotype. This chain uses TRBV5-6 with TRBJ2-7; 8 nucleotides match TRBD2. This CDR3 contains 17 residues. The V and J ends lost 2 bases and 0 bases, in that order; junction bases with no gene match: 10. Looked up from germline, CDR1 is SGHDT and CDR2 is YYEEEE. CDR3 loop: CASSFSGLARSSYEQYF. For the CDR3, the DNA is TGTGCCAGCAGCTTCTCTGGACTAGCCCGTTCCTCCTACGAGCAGTACTTC.

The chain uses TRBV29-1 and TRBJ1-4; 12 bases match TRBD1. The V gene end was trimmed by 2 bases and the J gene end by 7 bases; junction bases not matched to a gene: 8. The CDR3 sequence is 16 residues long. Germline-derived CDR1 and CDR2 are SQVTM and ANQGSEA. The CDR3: CSVEPRDRGRREKLFF. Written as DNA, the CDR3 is TGCAGCGTTGAACCCCGGGACAGGGGGCGCCGTGAAAAACTGTTTTTT.

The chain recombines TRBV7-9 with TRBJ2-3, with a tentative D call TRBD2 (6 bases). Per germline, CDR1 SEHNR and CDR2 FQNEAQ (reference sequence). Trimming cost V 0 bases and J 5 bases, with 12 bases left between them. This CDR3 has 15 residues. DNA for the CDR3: TGTGCCAGCAGCTTAGCCGGGACTTCGGGAGATACGCAGTATTTT. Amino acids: CASSLAGTSGDTQYF.

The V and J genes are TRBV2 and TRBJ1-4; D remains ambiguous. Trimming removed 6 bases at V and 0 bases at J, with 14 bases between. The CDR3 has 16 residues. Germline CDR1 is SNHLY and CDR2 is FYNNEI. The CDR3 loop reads CASSLSHLATNEKLFF. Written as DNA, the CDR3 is TGTGCCAGCAGCCTTTCCCACTTAGCAACTAATGAAAAACTGTTTTTT.

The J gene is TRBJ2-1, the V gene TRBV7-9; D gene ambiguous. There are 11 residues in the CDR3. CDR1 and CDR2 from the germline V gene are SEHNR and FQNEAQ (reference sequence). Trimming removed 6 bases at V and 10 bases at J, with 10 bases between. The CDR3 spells CASSNTAEQFF. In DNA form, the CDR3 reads TGTGCCAGCAGTAATACAGCCGAGCAGTTCTTC.

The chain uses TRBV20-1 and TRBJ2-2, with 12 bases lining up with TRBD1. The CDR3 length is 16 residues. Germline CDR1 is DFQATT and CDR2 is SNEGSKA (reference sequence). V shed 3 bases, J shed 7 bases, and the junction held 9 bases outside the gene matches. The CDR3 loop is CSASAVGTGGLGELFF. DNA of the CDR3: TGCAGTGCTAGCGCTGTAGGGACAGGGGGCCTCGGGGAGCTGTTTTTT.

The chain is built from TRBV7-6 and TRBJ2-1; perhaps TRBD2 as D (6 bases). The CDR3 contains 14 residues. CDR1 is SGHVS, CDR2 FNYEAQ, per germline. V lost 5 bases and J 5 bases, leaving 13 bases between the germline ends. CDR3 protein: CASSPQLANNEQFF. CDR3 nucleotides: TGTGCCAGCAGCCCCCAACTAGCTAACAATGAGCAGTTCTTC.

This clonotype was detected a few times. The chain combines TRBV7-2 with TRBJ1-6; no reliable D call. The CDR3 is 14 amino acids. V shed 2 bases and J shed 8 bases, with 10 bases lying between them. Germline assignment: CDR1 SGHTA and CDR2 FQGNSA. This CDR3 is CASSLRSGDSPLHF. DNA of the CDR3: TGTGCCAGCAGCTTACGGTCTGGGGATTCACCCCTCCACTTT.

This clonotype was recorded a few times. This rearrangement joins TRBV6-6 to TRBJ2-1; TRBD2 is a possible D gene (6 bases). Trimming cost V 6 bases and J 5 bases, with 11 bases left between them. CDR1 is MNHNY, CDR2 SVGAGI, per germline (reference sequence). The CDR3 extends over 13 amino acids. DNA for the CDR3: TGTGCCAGCAGCCAGGACTATCACAATGAGCAGTTCTTC. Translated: CASSQDYHNEQFF.

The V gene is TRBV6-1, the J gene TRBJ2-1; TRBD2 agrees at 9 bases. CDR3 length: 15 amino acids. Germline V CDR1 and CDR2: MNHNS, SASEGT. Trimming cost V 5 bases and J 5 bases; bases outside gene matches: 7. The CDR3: CASSTLAGVNNEQFF. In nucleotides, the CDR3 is TGTGCCAGCAGTACCTTAGCGGGGGTAAACAATGAGCAGTTCTTC.

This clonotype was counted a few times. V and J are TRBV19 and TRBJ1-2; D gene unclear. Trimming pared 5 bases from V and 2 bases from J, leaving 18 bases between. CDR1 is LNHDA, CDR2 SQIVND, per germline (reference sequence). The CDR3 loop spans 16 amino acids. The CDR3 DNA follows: TGTGCCAGTAGTCGGGGAGCCCGAGGTCGGAACTATGGCTACACCTTC. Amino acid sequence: CASSRGARGRNYGYTF.